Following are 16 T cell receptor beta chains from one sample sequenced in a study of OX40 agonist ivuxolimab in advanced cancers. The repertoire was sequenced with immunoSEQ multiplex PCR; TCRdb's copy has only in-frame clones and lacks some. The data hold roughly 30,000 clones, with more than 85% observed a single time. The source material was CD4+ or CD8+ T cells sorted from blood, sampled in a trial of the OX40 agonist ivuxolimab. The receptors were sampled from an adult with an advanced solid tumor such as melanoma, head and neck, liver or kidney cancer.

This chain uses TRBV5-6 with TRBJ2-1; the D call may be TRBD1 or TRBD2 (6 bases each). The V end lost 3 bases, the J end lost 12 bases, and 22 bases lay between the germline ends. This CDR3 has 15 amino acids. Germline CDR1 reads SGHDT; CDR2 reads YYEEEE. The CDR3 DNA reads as TGTGCCAGCAGCTCCCGGGAGTGGGAGCACAGGGTGCAGTTCTTC. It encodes CASSSREWEHRVQFF.

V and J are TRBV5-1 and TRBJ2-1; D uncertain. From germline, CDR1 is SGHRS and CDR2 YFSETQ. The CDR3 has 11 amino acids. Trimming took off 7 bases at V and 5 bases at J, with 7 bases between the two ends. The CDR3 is CASDDNNEQFF. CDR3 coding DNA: TGCGCCAGCGATGACAACAATGAGCAGTTCTTC.

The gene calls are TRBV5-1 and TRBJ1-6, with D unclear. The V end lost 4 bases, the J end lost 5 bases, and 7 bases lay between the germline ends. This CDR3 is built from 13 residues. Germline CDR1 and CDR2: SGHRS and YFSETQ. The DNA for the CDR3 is TGCGCCAGCAGCCGGACGGATAATTCACCCCTCCACTTT. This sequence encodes CASSRTDNSPLHF.

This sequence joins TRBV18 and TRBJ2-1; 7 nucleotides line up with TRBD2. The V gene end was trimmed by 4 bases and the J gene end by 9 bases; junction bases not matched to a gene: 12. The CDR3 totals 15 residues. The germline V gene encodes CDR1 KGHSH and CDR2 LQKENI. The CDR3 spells CASSQTSEFTGEQFF. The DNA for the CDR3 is TGTGCCAGCTCACAAACTAGCGAATTTACTGGTGAGCAGTTCTTC.

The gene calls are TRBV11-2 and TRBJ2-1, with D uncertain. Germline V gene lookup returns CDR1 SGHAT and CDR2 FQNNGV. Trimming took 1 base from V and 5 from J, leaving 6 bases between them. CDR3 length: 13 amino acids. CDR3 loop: CASSLVLHNEQFF. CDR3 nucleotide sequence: TGTGCCAGCAGCTTAGTGTTGCACAATGAGCAGTTCTTC. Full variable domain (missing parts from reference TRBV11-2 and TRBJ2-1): EAGVAQSPRYKIIEKRQSVAFWCNPISGHATLYWYQQILGQGPKLLIQFQNNGVVDDSQLPKDRFSAERLKGVDSTLKIQPAKLEDSAVYLCASSLVLHNEQFFGPGTRLTVL.

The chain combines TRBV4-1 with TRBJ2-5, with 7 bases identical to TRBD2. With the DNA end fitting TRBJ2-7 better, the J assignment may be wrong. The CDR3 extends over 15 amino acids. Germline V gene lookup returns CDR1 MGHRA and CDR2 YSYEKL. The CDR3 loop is CASSQVPGTTYEQYF. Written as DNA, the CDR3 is TGCGCCAGCAGCCAAGTACCCGGGACTACCTACGAGCAGTACTTC.

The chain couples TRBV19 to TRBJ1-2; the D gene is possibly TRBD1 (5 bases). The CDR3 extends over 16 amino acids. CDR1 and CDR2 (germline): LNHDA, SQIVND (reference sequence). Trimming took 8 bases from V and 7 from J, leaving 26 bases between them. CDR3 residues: CASGFYQRDRRPGYTF. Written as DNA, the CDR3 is TGTGCCAGTGGTTTCTATCAGAGAGACAGACGACCTGGCTACACCTTC.

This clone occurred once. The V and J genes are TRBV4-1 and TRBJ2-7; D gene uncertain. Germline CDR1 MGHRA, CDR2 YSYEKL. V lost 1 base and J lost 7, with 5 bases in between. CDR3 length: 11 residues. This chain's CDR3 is CASSQGREQYF. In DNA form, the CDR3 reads TGCGCCAGCAGCCAAGGAAGGGAGCAGTACTTC.

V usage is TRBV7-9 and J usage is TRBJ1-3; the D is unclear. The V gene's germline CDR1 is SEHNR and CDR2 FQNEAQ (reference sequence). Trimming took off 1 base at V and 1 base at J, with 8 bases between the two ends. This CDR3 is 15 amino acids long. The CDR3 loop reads CASSLEAGSGNTIYF. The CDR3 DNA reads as TGTGCCAGCAGCTTAGAAGCTGGATCTGGAAACACCATATATTTT.

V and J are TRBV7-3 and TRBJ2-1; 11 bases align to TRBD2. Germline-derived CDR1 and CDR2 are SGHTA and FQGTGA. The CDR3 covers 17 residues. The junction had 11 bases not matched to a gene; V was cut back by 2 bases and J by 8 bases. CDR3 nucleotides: TGTGCCAGCAGCTTAGAGGCGGGGCTAGCGGGAGGCGATGAGCAGTTCTTC. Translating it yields CASSLEAGLAGGDEQFF.

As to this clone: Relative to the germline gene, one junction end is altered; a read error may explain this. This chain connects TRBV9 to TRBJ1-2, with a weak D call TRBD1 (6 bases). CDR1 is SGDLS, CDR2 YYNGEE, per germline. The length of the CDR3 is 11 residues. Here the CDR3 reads CASRAGTTMAF. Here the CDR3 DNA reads TGTGCCAGCAGAGCCGGGACAACAATGGCTTTC.

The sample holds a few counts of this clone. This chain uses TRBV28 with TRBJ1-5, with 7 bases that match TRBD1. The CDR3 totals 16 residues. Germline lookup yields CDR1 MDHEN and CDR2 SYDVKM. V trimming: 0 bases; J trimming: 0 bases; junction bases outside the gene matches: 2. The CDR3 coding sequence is TGTGCCAGCAGTTTATGGGGGGACAGTAGCAATCAGCCCCAGCATTTT. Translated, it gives CASSLWGDSSNQPQHF.

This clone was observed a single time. CDR3: CASSFQLSTEAFF. The CDR3 DNA reads as TGTGCCAGCAGTTTTCAGCTGAGCACTGAAGCTTTCTTT. The V and J genes are TRBV27 and TRBJ1-1, with D hard to call. The V gene's germline CDR1 is MNHEY and CDR2 SMNVEV (reference sequence). Trimming stripped 3 bases from V and 4 bases from J, with 9 bases between. The CDR3 is made up of 13 amino acids.

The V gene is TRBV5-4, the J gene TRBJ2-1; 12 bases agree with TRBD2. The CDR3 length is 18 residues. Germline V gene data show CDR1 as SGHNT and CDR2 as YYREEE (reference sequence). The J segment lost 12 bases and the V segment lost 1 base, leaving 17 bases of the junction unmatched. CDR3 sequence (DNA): TGTGCCAGCAGCTTGACCGGGACAGGGTTCAAACTAGCGGGAGGGCAGTTCTTC. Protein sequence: CASSLTGTGFKLAGGQFF.

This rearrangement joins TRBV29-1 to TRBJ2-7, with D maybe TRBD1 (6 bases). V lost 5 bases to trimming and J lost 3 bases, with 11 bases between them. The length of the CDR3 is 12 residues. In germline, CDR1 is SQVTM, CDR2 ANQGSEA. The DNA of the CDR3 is TGCAGCGTTTTAGGGGGTGACTACGAGCAGTACTTC. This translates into CSVLGGDYEQYF.

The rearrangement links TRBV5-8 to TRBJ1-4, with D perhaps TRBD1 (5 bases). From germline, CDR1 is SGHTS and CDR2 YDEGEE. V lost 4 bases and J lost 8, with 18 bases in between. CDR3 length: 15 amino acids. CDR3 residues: CASSRAYGGWEKLFF. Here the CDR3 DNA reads TGTGCCAGCAGCCGGGCTTATGGGGGTTGGGAAAAACTGTTTTTT.